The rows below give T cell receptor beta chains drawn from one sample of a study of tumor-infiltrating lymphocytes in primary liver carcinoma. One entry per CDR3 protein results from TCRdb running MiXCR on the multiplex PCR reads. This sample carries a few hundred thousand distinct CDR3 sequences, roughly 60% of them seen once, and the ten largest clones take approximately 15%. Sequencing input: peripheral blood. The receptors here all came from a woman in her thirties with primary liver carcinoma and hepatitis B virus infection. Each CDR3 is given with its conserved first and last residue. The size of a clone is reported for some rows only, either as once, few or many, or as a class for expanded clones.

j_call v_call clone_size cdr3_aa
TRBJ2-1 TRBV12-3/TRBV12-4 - CASSYLAQIDNEQFF
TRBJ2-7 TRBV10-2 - CASRKGLAGELSPTYEQYF
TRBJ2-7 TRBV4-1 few CASSQAAMGSSYEQYF
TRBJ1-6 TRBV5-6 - CTSSLGGNSPLHF
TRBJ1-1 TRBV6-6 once CVSSPAARNTEAFF
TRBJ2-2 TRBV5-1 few CASSLVVTGELFF
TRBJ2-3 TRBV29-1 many CSADATDTQYF
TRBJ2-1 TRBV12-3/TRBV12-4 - CASSLSGSCEQFF
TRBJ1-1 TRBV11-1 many CASSLGTDNTEAFF
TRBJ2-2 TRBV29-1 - CSVSGAGELFF
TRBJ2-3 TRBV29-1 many CSVAFADTQYF
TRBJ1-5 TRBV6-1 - CASNTRATYEPQHF
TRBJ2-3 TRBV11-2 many CASSLGFTSGRLTDTQYF
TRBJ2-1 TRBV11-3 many CASSLRGLAGKDEQFF
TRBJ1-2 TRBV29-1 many CSVERTTGTDYGYTF
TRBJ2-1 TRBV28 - CASRGTSGRSQTFEQFF
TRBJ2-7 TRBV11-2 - CPSSLLQGAHKQYF